This T cell receptor (beta chain) was observed in a study of control samples from healthy donors and cancer patients. Produced via immunoSEQ multiplex PCR; TCRdb's table is partial and in-frame only. The table records around 27,000 clones, about 82% of them present only once. This clonotype originated in a woman between 55 and 75 years old with head and neck cancer. The specimen sequenced was PBMCs.

CDR3: CASSLGGMNTEAFF. DNA of the CDR3: TGTGCCAGCTCACTAGGCGGAATGAACACTGAAGCTTTCTTT. The rearrangement joins TRBV18 to TRBJ1-1; D gene ambiguous. The CDR3 runs to 14 residues. V dropped 4 bases and J dropped 0 bases, with 9 bases sitting between them. In germline, CDR1 is KGHSH, CDR2 LQKENI.